A selection of T cell receptor beta chains follows, all from one sample in a study of blood T cells in healthy people across ages. TCRdb reprocessed the 5' RACE reads with MiXCR, giving one entry per CDR3 protein. The sample shows 750,000 to 950,000 distinct CDR3 sequences, almost 30% of them seen only once. The same sample was also used in a study of T cells of mothers and their children.

What was sequenced was blood. These receptors were collected from a woman aged 40 to 50 in good health. CDR3s leave out the opening cysteine and the closing phenylalanine or tryptophan. Expanded clones get a size class; other rows say once, few or many, or leave the size out.

many TRBJ2-3 TRBV5-6 ASSDGTSGADTQY
- TRBJ1-4 TRBV14 ASSQETGGKLF
many TRBJ2-1 TRBV20-1 SARDKRGGYEQF
- - TRBV12-3/TRBV12-4 ASRLGDRFETQF
- TRBJ2-7 TRBV5-5 ASGLGQGSNEQY
few TRBJ1-6 TRBV5-1 ASSLAVEARYSPLH
few TRBJ2-7 TRBV19 ASSRSGPEEQY
many TRBJ2-5 TRBV12-3/TRBV12-4 ASSLRKRLGQETQY
few TRBJ1-4 TRBV4-1 ASSRPGFGMANEKLF
few TRBJ2-1 TRBV11-2 ASNLAGAYNEQF
few TRBJ1-1 TRBV5-5 ASSRGWDRRNTEAF
few TRBJ2-7 TRBV28 ASKSMDTMRWGPYEQY
many TRBJ2-3 TRBV4-1 ASSKRPNRGDGTDTQY
- TRBJ1-5 TRBV6-5 ASSYNSNSNQPQH
- TRBJ1-1 TRBV9 ASSVEAVTEAF
- - TRBV5-1 TSSRLRDRTYEQY
once TRBJ1-5 TRBV7-2 AGSFSSGGNNQPQH
- TRBJ1-5 TRBV7-8 ASSSWEGGQPQH
- TRBJ2-1 TRBV28 ASSWPGLAGGRSYNEQF
- TRBJ2-2 TRBV12-3/TRBV12-4 ASTRQELNTGELF
- TRBJ2-6 TRBV7-9 ASSLRARSGSGANVLT
few TRBJ2-3 TRBV29-1 SAGQGAITDTQY
many TRBJ1-1 TRBV20-1 SASGTLNTEAF
- - TRBV12-3/TRBV12-4 ASSPSLAGIASYNEQY
few TRBJ2-3 TRBV7-2 ACSHDRLAADTQY
- TRBJ2-1 TRBV27 ASSLSLAGGPNEQF